The sequence of this T cell receptor (beta chain) was determined in a study of shared clonotypes between healthy human individuals. CDR3 size: 9 residues. CDR1 is SNHLY, CDR2 FYNNEI, per germline. V was pared by 7 bases and J by 12 bases, with 10 bases between. Sequencing was performed with immunoSEQ multiplex PCR; in TCRdb, only in-frame clones are kept and a portion is missing. The data hold 2,500,000 or so clones, with 92% observed a single time. The V call is TRBV2, the J call TRBJ2-7; no definite D call. The sequenced sample was naive CD4+ T cells from PBMCs. Described subset: CD45RA+ positively selected. The clonotype comes from a young man in good health. Some clones in this sample may be carry-over from other donors' samples. The CDR3 region is CASKSPLYF. Written as DNA, the CDR3 is TGTGCCAGCAAGAGTCCCCTGTACTTC.